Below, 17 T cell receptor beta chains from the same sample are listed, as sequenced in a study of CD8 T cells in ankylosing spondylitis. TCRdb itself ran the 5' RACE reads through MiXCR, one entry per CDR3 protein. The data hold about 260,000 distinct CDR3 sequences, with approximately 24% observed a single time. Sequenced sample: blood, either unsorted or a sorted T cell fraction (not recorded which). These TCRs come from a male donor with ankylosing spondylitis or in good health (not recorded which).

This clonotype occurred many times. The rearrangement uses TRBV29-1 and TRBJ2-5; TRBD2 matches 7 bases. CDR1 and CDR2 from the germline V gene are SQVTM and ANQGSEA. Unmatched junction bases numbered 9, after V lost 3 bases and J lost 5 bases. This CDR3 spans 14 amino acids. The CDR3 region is CSVEGGRGSETQYF. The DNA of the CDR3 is TGCAGCGTTGAGGGAGGGCGGGGAAGTGAGACCCAGTACTTC.

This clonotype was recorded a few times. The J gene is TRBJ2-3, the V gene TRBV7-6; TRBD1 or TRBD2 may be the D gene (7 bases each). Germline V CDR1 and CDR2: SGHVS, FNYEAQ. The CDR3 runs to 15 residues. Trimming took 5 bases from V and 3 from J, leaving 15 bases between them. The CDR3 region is CASSQRQGGTDTQYF. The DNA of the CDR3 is TGTGCCAGCAGCCAGCGACAGGGAGGGACAGATACGCAGTATTTT. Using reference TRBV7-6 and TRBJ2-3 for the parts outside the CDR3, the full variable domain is GAGVSQSPRYKVTKRGQDVALRCDPISGHVSLYWYRQALGQGPEFLTYFNYEAQQDKSGLPNDRFSAERPEGSISTLTIQRTEQRDSAMYRCASSQRQGGTDTQYFGPGTRLTVL.

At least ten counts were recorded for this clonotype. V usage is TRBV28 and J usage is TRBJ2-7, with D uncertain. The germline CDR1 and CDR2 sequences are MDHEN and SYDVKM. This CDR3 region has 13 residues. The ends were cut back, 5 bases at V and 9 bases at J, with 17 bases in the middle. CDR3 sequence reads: CASSPPPSNRQYF. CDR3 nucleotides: TGTGCCAGCAGTCCTCCCCCGTCAAATCGGCAGTACTTC. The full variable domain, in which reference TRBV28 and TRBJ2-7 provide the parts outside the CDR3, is DVKVTQSSRYLVKRTGEKVFLECVQDMDHENMFWYRQDPGLGLRLIYFSYDVKMKEKGDIPEGYSVSREKKERFSLILESASTNQTSMYLCASSPPPSNRQYFGPGTRLTVT.

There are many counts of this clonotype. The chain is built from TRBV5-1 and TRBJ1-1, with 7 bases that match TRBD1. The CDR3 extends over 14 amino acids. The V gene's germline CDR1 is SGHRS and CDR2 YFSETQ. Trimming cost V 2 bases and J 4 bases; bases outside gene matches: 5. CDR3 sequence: CASSLQGLGTEAFF. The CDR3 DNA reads TGCGCCAGCAGCTTACAGGGGTTGGGCACTGAAGCTTTCTTT. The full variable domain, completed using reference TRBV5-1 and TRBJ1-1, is KAGVTQTPRYLIKTRGQQVTLSCSPISGHRSVSWYQQTPGQGLQFLFEYFSETQRNKGNFPGRFSGRQFSNSRSEMNVSTLELGDSALYLCASSLQGLGTEAFFGQGTRLTVV.

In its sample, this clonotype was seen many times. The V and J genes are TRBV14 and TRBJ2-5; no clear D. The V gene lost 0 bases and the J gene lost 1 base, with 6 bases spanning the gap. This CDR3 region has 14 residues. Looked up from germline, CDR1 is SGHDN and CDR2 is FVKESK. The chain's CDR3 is CASSQDGFQETQYF. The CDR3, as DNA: TGTGCCAGCAGCCAAGACGGTTTCCAAGAGACCCAGTACTTC.

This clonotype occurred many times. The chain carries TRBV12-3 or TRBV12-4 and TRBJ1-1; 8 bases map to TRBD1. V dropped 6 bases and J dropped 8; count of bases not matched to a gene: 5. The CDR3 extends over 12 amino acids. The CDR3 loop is CASRPRTGEAFF. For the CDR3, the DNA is TGTGCCAGCAGGCCAAGGACAGGGGAAGCTTTCTTT.

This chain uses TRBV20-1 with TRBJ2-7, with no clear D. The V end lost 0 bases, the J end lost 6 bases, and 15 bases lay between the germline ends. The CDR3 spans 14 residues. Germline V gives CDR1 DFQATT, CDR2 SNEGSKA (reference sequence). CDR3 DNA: TGCAGTGCTAGAGATGGTTGGGTTTCGGGCGAGCAGTACTTC. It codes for CSARDGWVSGEQYF.

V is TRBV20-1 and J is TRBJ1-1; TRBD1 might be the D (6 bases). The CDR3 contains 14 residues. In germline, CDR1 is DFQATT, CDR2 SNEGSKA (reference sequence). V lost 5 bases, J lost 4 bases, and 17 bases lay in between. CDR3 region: CSARPGTWGTEAFF. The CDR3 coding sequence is TGCAGTGCTCGTCCCGGGACATGGGGCACTGAAGCTTTCTTT.

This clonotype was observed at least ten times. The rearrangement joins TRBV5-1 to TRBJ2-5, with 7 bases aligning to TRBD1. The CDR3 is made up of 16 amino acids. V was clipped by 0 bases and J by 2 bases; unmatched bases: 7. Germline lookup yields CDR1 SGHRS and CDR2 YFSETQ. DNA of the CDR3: TGCGCCAGCAGCTTGGCCGGGACAGTGTCTCAAGAGACCCAGTACTTC. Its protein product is CASSLAGTVSQETQYF.

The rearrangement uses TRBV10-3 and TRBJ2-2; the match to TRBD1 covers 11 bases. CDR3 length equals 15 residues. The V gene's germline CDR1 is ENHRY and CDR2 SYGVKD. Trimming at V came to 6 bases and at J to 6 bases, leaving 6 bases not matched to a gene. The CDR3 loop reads CAIRPDRGQAGELFF. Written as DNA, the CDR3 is TGTGCCATCAGACCGGACAGGGGGCAAGCCGGGGAGCTGTTTTTT.

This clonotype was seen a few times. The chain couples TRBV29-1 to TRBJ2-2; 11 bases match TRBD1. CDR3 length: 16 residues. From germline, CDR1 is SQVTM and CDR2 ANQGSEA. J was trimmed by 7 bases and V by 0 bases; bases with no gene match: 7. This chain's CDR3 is CSVEDHGTGGLGELFF. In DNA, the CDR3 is TGCAGCGTTGAAGATCATGGGACAGGGGGTCTCGGGGAGCTGTTTTTT.

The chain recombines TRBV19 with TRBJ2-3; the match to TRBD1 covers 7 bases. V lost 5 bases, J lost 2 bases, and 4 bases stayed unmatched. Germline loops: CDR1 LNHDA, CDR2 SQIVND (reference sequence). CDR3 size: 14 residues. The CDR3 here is CASSRDSLTDTQYF. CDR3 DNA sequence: TGTGCCAGTAGTCGGGACAGTCTCACAGATACGCAGTATTTT.

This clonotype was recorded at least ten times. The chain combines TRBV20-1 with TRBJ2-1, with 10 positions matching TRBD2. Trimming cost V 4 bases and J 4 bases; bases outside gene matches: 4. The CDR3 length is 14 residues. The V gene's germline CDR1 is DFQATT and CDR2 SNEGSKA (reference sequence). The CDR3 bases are TGCAGTGCTACCGGGACTAGCGTATACAATGAGCAGTTCTTC. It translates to CSATGTSVYNEQFF.

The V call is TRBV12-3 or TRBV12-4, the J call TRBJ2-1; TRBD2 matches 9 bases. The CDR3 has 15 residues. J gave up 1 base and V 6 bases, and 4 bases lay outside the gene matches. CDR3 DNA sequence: TGTGCCAGCAGACTTAGCGGGGGTTCCTACAATGAGCAGTTCTTC. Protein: CASRLSGGSYNEQFF.

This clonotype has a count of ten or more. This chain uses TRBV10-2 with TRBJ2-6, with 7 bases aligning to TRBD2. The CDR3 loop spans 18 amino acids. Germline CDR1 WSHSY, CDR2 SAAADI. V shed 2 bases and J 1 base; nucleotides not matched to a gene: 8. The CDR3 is CASSEVRDYGSGANVLTF. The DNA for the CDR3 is TGCGCCAGCAGTGAGGTCCGGGACTACGGGTCTGGGGCCAACGTCCTGACTTTC.

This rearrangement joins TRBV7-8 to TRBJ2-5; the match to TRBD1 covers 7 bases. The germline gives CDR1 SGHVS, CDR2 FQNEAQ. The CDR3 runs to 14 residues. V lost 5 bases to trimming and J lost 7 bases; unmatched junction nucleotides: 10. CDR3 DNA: TGTGCCAGCAGCCCCGGACAGGCCAAGGGGACCCAGTACTTC. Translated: CASSPGQAKGTQYF.

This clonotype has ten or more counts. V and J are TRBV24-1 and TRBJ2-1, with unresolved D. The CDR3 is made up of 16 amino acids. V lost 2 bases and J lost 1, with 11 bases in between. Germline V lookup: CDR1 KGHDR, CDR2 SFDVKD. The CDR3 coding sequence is TGTGCCACCAGTGATTCAGGAATGGCATCCTACAATGAGCAGTTCTTC. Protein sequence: CATSDSGMASYNEQFF.